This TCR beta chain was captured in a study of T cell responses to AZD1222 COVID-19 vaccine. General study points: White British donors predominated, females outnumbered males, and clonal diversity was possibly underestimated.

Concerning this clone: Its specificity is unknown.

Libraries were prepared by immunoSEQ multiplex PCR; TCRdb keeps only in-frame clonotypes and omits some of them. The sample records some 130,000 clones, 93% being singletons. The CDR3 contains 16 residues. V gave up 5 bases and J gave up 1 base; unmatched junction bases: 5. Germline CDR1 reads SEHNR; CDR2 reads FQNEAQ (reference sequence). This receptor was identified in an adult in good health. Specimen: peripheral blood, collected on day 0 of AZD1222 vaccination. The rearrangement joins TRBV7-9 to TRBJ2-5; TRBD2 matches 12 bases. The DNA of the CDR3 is TGTGCCAGCAGCCCACTAGCGGGAGGTATCCAAGAGACCCAGTACTTC. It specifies CASSPLAGGIQETQYF.